The rows below give T cell receptor beta chains drawn from one sample of a study of cytomegalovirus exposure and HLA in healthy donors. The repertoire was sequenced with immunoSEQ multiplex PCR; TCRdb's copy has only in-frame clones and lacks some. The table lists roughly 140,000 clones, around 77% of them singletons, with around 2% in the top ten. Material for sequencing was PBMCs. The receptors originated from a young man in good health and CMV-seronegative. Each CDR3 is given with its conserved first and last residue. The D gene is left open where the match is weak. Some rows have no size entry. The others give once, few or many, or a class for an expanded clone.

J: TRBJ2-7
size: NA
V: TRBV4-1
D: TRBD2
CDR3: CASSQGRRTSPGGYEQYF
DNA: TGCGCCAGCAGCCAAGGACGACGGACTAGCCCTGGAGGCTACGAGCAGTACTTC

J: TRBJ2-3
size: NA
V: TRBV7-8
D: NA
CDR3: CASSLLVMGTDTQYF
DNA: TGTGCCAGCAGCTTGCTAGTGATGGGCACAGATACGCAGTATTTT

J: TRBJ2-1
size: NA
V: TRBV2
D: TRBD2
CDR3: CATNQWVVAGASSYNEQFF
DNA: TGTGCCACTAATCAGTGGGTCGTAGCGGGAGCAAGCTCCTACAATGAGCAGTTCTTC

J: TRBJ2-7
size: NA
V: TRBV25-1
D: NA
CDR3: CASSVPGNYEQYF
DNA: TGTGCCAGCAGTGTACCAGGGAACTACGAGCAGTACTTC

J: TRBJ2-2
size: NA
V: TRBV6-1
D: NA
CDR3: CASGAFGGPGELFF
DNA: TGTGCCAGCGGGGCCTTCGGGGGACCCGGGGAGCTGTTTTTT

J: TRBJ2-5
size: NA
V: TRBV7-9
D: NA
CDR3: CASSLVEGAGETQYF
DNA: TGTGCCAGCAGCTTAGTGGAAGGGGCCGGAGAGACCCAGTACTTC

J: TRBJ1-5
size: NA
V: TRBV6-5
D: NA
CDR3: CASSYIDRFGQPQHF
DNA: TGTGCCAGCAGTTACATCGACAGGTTCGGGCAGCCCCAGCATTTT

J: TRBJ1-1
size: few
V: TRBV6-5
D: NA
CDR3: CASSLGGEAFF
DNA: TGTGCCAGCAGTTTGGGAGGGGAAGCTTTCTTT

J: TRBJ1-5
size: few
V: TRBV2
D: NA
CDR3: CASSLGPNQPQHF
DNA: TGTGCCAGCAGTCTGGGCCCCAATCAGCCCCAGCATTTT

J: TRBJ2-5
size: NA
V: TRBV5-1
D: NA
CDR3: CASSLMGTGTQTVYQETQYF
DNA: TGCGCCAGCAGCTTAATGGGGACCGGGACACAAACTGTGTACCAAGAGACCCAGTACTTC

J: TRBJ2-3
size: NA
V: TRBV28
D: TRBD2
CDR3: CASSLAGAADTQYF
DNA: TGTGCCAGCAGCTTAGCGGGAGCGGCAGATACGCAGTATTTT

J: TRBJ2-7
size: few
V: TRBV5-1
D: NA
CDR3: CASSWGVQRQITYEQYF
DNA: TGCGCCAGCAGCTGGGGAGTACAGAGGCAGATTACCTACGAGCAGTACTTC

J: TRBJ1-5
size: few
V: TRBV7-9
D: TRBD1
CDR3: CASSLWDRGSNQPQHF
DNA: TGTGCCAGCAGCCTATGGGACAGGGGAAGCAATCAGCCCCAGCATTTT

J: TRBJ1-1
size: NA
V: TRBV14
D: TRBD1
CDR3: CASSRGTGGTEAFF
DNA: TGTGCCAGCAGCCGGGGGACAGGGGGCACTGAAGCTTTCTTT

J: TRBJ2-1
size: NA
V: TRBV4-1
D: NA
CDR3: CASSQDGSDYNEQFF
DNA: TGCGCCAGCAGCCAAGACGGAAGCGACTACAATGAGCAGTTCTTC

J: TRBJ1-2
size: NA
V: TRBV5-4
D: TRBD1
CDR3: CASKPDRGNYGYTF
DNA: TGTGCCAGCAAACCGGACAGGGGGAACTATGGCTACACCTTC

J: TRBJ1-1
size: NA
V: TRBV5-4
D: NA
CDR3: CASSFDEGLNTEAFF
DNA: TGTGCCAGCAGCTTTGATGAGGGCTTGAACACTGAAGCTTTCTTT

J: TRBJ1-2
size: NA
V: TRBV14
D: NA
CDR3: CASSPTGYGYTF
DNA: TGTGCCAGCAGCCCGACAGGATATGGCTACACCTTC

J: TRBJ2-5
size: NA
V: TRBV7-8
D: NA
CDR3: CASSLGGPGHKKETQYF
DNA: TGTGCCAGCAGCTTAGGCGGTCCGGGACATAAGAAGGAGACCCAGTACTTC

J: TRBJ2-3
size: NA
V: TRBV12-5
D: TRBD2
CDR3: CACRTSGGADTQYF
DNA: TGTGCTTGCCGGACTAGCGGGGGTGCAGATACGCAGTATTTT

J: TRBJ2-7
size: NA
V: TRBV11-2
D: NA
CDR3: CASSLATREQYF
DNA: TGTGCCAGCAGCTTAGCGACACGCGAGCAGTACTTC

J: TRBJ1-4
size: once
V: TRBV9
D: NA
CDR3: CASSVDRATNEKLFF
DNA: TGTGCCAGCAGCGTAGACCGAGCAACTAATGAAAAACTGTTTTTT

J: TRBJ2-2
size: NA
V: TRBV7-7
D: TRBD1
CDR3: CASTKFDRGGTGELFF
DNA: TGTGCTAGCACCAAATTCGACAGGGGAGGCACCGGGGAGCTGTTTTTT

J: TRBJ2-1
size: NA
V: TRBV4-1
D: TRBD1
CDR3: CASSRTGTTYNEQFF
DNA: TGCGCCAGCAGCCGGACAGGGACAACCTACAATGAGCAGTTCTTC

J: TRBJ2-1
size: NA
V: TRBV1
D: NA
CDR3: CTSSLSGGATSSYNEQFF
DNA: TGCACCAGCAGCCTTAGCGGGGGGGCGACCAGCTCCTACAATGAGCAGTTCTTC

J: TRBJ1-3
size: NA
V: TRBV10-3
D: TRBD1
CDR3: CAIRRTGGGSSGNTIYF
DNA: TGTGCCATCAGGAGGACAGGAGGGGGGAGCTCTGGAAACACCATATATTTT

J: TRBJ2-7
size: NA
V: TRBV7-9
D: TRBD1
CDR3: CASSPGQGTSGQYF
DNA: TGTGCCAGCAGCCCTGGACAGGGGACCAGTGGGCAGTACTTC

J: TRBJ2-3
size: few
V: TRBV5-4
D: NA
CDR3: CASSLDGGTDTQYF
DNA: TGTGCCAGCAGTTTAGACGGGGGCACAGATACGCAGTATTTT

J: TRBJ2-1
size: NA
V: TRBV6-5
D: NA
CDR3: CASRPTHGLENEQFF
DNA: TGTGCCAGCAGACCCACTCACGGACTGGAGAATGAGCAGTTCTTC

J: TRBJ1-2
size: NA
V: TRBV5-6
D: TRBD1
CDR3: CASSLGQGDGYTF
DNA: TGTGCCAGCAGCCTGGGACAGGGAGATGGCTACACCTTC

J: TRBJ2-5
size: NA
V: TRBV5-4
D: TRBD2
CDR3: CASSTTSGGWETQYF
DNA: TGTGCCAGCAGCACGACTAGCGGGGGGTGGGAGACCCAGTACTTC

J: TRBJ1-1
size: NA
V: TRBV18
D: TRBD1
CDR3: CASSPEGQGPGNAEAFF
DNA: TGTGCCAGCTCACCCGAGGGACAGGGTCCGGGAAACGCTGAAGCTTTCTTT

J: TRBJ2-5
size: NA
V: TRBV2
D: TRBD2
CDR3: CASSEWGTTETQYF
DNA: TGTGCCAGCAGTGAATGGGGGACTACCGAGACCCAGTACTTC

J: TRBJ2-1
size: NA
V: TRBV29-1
D: TRBD2
CDR3: CSVGTSSNEQFF
DNA: TGCAGCGTCGGGACTAGCTCCAATGAGCAGTTCTTC

J: TRBJ2-7
size: NA
V: TRBV28
D: NA
CDR3: CASSILGHHEQYF
DNA: TGTGCCAGCAGTATACTGGGACACCATGAGCAGTACTTC

J: TRBJ2-7
size: NA
V: TRBV5-4
D: NA
CDR3: CASSSDDSHEQYF
DNA: TGTGCCAGCAGCTCCGATGATAGTCACGAGCAGTACTTC

J: TRBJ1-4
size: NA
V: TRBV5-4
D: NA
CDR3: CASSTPTENEKLFF
DNA: TGTGCCAGCAGCACCCCGACTGAAAATGAAAAACTGTTTTTT

J: TRBJ1-1
size: NA
V: TRBV5-1
D: NA
CDR3: CASTGQGLMNTEAFF
DNA: TGCGCCAGCACAGGACAAGGGCTCATGAACACTGAAGCTTTCTTT

J: TRBJ1-2
size: NA
V: TRBV4-1
D: TRBD1
CDR3: CASSPHSDRGSGYTF
DNA: TGCGCCAGCAGCCCCCACTCGGACAGGGGGTCTGGCTACACCTTC

J: TRBJ1-1
size: NA
V: TRBV7-9
D: NA
CDR3: CASSLDYGQGEAFF
DNA: TGTGCCAGCAGCTTGGATTACGGGCAGGGTGAAGCTTTCTTT

J: TRBJ2-7
size: NA
V: TRBV7-8
D: NA
CDR3: CASSRTAGSSYEQYF
DNA: TGTGCCAGCAGCCGTACTGCGGGATCCTCCTACGAGCAGTACTTC

J: TRBJ2-7
size: NA
V: TRBV7-9
D: NA
CDR3: CASSLDRTYEQYF
DNA: TGTGCCAGCAGCCTGGACAGAACCTACGAGCAGTACTTC